The next 9 T cell receptor beta chains were all read from a single sample in a study of T cell responses to AZD1222 COVID-19 vaccine (dated by TCRdb to the early 2020s). Receptor amplification or capture employed the immunoSEQ multiplex PCR assay. The immuneACCESS repertoire file appears here via TCRdb, limited to in-frame rearrangements. These files lack a portion of the clones; in checked studies, under half of the deficit traces to unresolved V genes, and the cause of the others is not known. This sample has some 61,000 clones in its table, and more than 85% of those were observed once. Clones ranked in the top ten supply approximately 15% of the sample. Explained via the paper, the time point label denotes: baseline before first vaccination. Source: peripheral blood, taken on day 0 of AZD1222 vaccination. Source of these receptors: an adult in good health.

V gene TRBV2 combines with J gene TRBJ2-2, with D perhaps matching TRBD1 (7 bases). V was shortened by 7 bases and J by 2 bases, with 17 bases between the two germline ends. The germline gives CDR1 SNHLY, CDR2 FYNNEI. The CDR3 totals 16 residues. This CDR3 is CASTRTQGGNTGELFF. In nucleotides, the CDR3 is TGTGCCAGCACTCGAACCCAGGGGGGAAACACCGGGGAGCTGTTTTTT.

This rearrangement joins TRBV7-8 to TRBJ2-5; D gene unclear. Trimming stripped 3 bases from V and 2 bases from J, with 16 bases between. Germline V CDR1 and CDR2: SGHVS, FQNEAQ. This CDR3 region has 16 residues. The CDR3 DNA sequence: TGTGCCAGCAGCTTTAAGCTGGCCTTTGAGCAAGAGACCCAGTACTTC. Translation: CASSFKLAFEQETQYF.

The chain carries TRBV20-1 and TRBJ2-7; maybe TRBD2 (5 bases). Germline CDR1 and CDR2: DFQATT and SNEGSKA (reference sequence). The CDR3 runs to 11 residues. The V end was cut by 4 bases, the J end by 4 bases, with 8 bases between. CDR3 loop: CSATEGYEQYF. DNA of the CDR3: TGCAGTGCTACCGAGGGTTACGAGCAGTACTTC.

DNA for the CDR3: TGTGCCAGCAGCTCACTTCACGCAGATACGCAGTATTTT. As protein: CASSSLHADTQYF. V gene TRBV7-3 combines with J gene TRBJ2-3; D gene ambiguous. V was shortened by 4 bases and J by 4 bases, with 9 bases between the two germline ends. The CDR3 totals 13 residues. Germline CDR1 reads SGHTA; CDR2 reads FQGTGA.

There are a few counts of this clone. The V gene is TRBV6-5, the J gene TRBJ1-3, with D possibly TRBD1 on 5 matching bases. The V and J ends lost 6 bases and 0 bases respectively, with 9 bases between them. This CDR3 is 14 amino acids long. Germline assignment: CDR1 MNHEY and CDR2 SVGAGI. CDR3 protein: CASSLGPSGNTIYF. CDR3 in DNA: TGTGCCAGCAGCCTGGGACCCTCTGGAAACACCATATATTTT.

The V call is TRBV25-1, the J call TRBJ2-5, with a tentative D call TRBD2 (5 bases). Germline lookup yields CDR1 MGHDK and CDR2 SYGVNS. V gave up 6 bases and J gave up 2 bases, with 13 bases separating them. The CDR3 extends over 14 amino acids. CDR3 loop: CASRRDSSQETQYF. DNA of the CDR3: TGTGCCAGCAGGAGGGATTCGTCACAAGAGACCCAGTACTTC.

This sequence joins TRBV18 and TRBJ2-1, with D maybe TRBD2 (7 bases). The germline CDR1 and CDR2 sequences are KGHSH and LQKENI. CDR3 length equals 13 residues. Trimming shortened V by 3 bases and J by 9 bases, and 12 bases separated the two germline ends. The CDR3 bases are TGTGCCAGCTCACCGGGGGGGCTCGGTGAGCAGTTCTTC. Encoded protein: CASSPGGLGEQFF.

The chain links TRBV6-5 to TRBJ1-1; D perhaps matches TRBD1 (6 bases). Germline V gene data show CDR1 as MNHEY and CDR2 as SVGAGI. The CDR3 length is 13 residues. The V end lost 7 bases, the J end lost 1 base, and 10 bases lay between the germline ends. The CDR3 loop reads CASNGRGNTEAFF. CDR3 DNA: TGTGCCAGCAACGGCAGGGGGAACACTGAAGCTTTCTTT.

The chain combines TRBV7-9 with TRBJ1-5, with 7 bases matching TRBD1. CDR3 length equals 14 residues. Trimming took 8 bases from V and 1 from J; bases not matched to a gene: 5. Germline CDR1 is SEHNR and CDR2 is FQNEAQ (reference sequence). CDR3 in amino acids: CASRTQGSNQPQHF. Written as DNA, the CDR3 is TGTGCCAGCCGAACACAGGGGAGCAATCAGCCCCAGCATTTT.